The 12 T cell receptor beta chains listed next were all sequenced from one sample in a study of blood T cell repertoires in COVID-19. Generated by immunoSEQ multiplex PCR, the TCRdb table keeps only in-frame clones and is missing some. The table lists about 240,000 clones, roughly 85% of them singletons. The sequenced sample consisted of peripheral blood. These receptors originate from a woman aged 18-29 years with acute or convalescent COVID-19.

This clone was seen more than once but under ten times. The chain links TRBV30 to TRBJ1-4; a possible D gene is TRBD1 (5 bases). Germline CDR1 and CDR2: GTSNPN and SVGIG (reference sequence). Trimming cost V 3 bases and J 5 bases, with 13 bases left between them. The CDR3 length is 14 residues. The CDR3 sequence is CAWSPNGQNEKLFF. The CDR3 DNA reads as TGTGCCTGGAGCCCTAACGGACAAAATGAAAAACTGTTTTTT.

The chain employs TRBV5-4 and TRBJ1-1, with TRBD1 matching over 7 bases. Germline lookup yields CDR1 SGHNT and CDR2 YYREEE (reference sequence). Germline trimming cut 3 bases from V and 3 bases from J; bases unmatched to any gene: 8. The CDR3 runs 15 residues. The chain's CDR3 is CASSSDRVVHTEAFF. The CDR3 nucleotides read TGTGCCAGCAGCTCCGACAGGGTGGTTCACACTGAAGCTTTCTTT.

About this clone itself: This CDR3 is also generated by other DNA sequences in the sample. The V call is TRBV5-1, the J call TRBJ2-7; D unresolved. V was trimmed by 1 base and J by 3 bases, leaving 5 bases between them. This CDR3 has 12 amino acids. Germline V CDR1 and CDR2: SGHRS, YFSETQ. This CDR3 is CASSLTSYEQYF. In DNA form, the CDR3 reads TGCGCCAGCAGCTTGACGAGCTACGAGCAGTACTTC.

With regard to this clone: This sample includes further DNA sequences coding for the same CDR3. This chain links TRBV29-1 with TRBJ2-7; 7 bases line up with TRBD1. The CDR3 covers 13 residues. V gave up 4 bases and J gave up 2 bases; unmatched junction bases: 5. Germline V lookup: CDR1 SQVTM, CDR2 ANQGSEA. The CDR3 sequence is CSVARDSPYEQYF. The CDR3 nucleotides are TGCAGCGTTGCCAGGGACAGTCCCTACGAGCAGTACTTC.

The V and J genes are TRBV30 and TRBJ2-3, with 10 nucleotides matching TRBD2. Per germline, CDR1 GTSNPN and CDR2 SVGIG (reference sequence). J gave up 1 base and V 3 bases, and 4 bases lay outside the gene matches. CDR3 size: 15 residues. CDR3 residues: CAWRAGTSGTDTQYF. CDR3 DNA: TGTGCCTGGAGGGCCGGGACTAGCGGCACAGATACGCAGTATTTT.

The rearrangement uses TRBV6-5 and TRBJ1-2; no clear D gene. Germline V CDR1 and CDR2: MNHEY, SVGAGI. V was pared by 0 bases and J by 6 bases, with 11 bases between. The CDR3 is 14 amino acids. CDR3 DNA sequence: TGTGCCAGCAGTTACTCGATGCGTTCGCATGGCTACACCTTC. It codes for CASSYSMRSHGYTF.

V is TRBV6-6 and J is TRBJ1-4; 7 nucleotides align to TRBD1. Germline V CDR1 and CDR2: MNHNY, SVGAGI (reference sequence). The CDR3 covers 17 residues. Unmatched junction bases numbered 9, after V lost 5 bases and J lost 0 bases. As DNA, the CDR3 is TGTGCCAGCAGTCAGTCTCAAGGGACAGCAACTAATGAAAAACTGTTTTTT. The encoded protein is CASSQSQGTATNEKLFF.

The chain has TRBV10-2 and TRBJ2-7, with 8 bases lining up with TRBD2. The germline V gene has CDR1 WSHSY and CDR2 SAAADI. After removal of 0 bases from V and 2 bases from J, the junction contained 9 bases not matched to a gene. This CDR3 contains 17 residues. CDR3 protein: CASSESGRAGGTYEQYF. The CDR3 nucleotides are TGCGCCAGCAGTGAGTCCGGACGGGCGGGAGGAACCTACGAGCAGTACTTC.

This clone has just a few counts. The chain recombines TRBV30 with TRBJ2-7; 7 bases agree with TRBD2. The V gene end was trimmed by 2 bases and the J gene end by 9 bases; junction bases not matched to a gene: 10. CDR3 size: 13 residues. Germline CDR1 is GTSNPN and CDR2 is SVGIG (reference sequence). The CDR3 loop is CAWSLGLYPAQYF. The CDR3 DNA reads TGTGCCTGGAGTCTGGGACTATACCCGGCGCAGTACTTC.

The genes are TRBV30 and TRBJ2-1; TRBD2 aligns across 11 bases. In germline, CDR1 is GTSNPN, CDR2 SVGIG (reference sequence). J gave up 0 bases and V 8 bases, and 12 bases lay outside the gene matches. The CDR3 totals 17 residues. The CDR3 sequence: CARSGTSGSSSYNEQFF. The CDR3 DNA is TGTGCCAGAAGCGGGACTAGCGGTAGCAGCTCCTACAATGAGCAGTTCTTC.

This sequence joins TRBV5-5 and TRBJ2-1, with 7 bases aligning to TRBD2. In germline, CDR1 is SGHKS, CDR2 YYEKEE (reference sequence). The CDR3 runs 15 residues. Trimming at V came to 3 bases and at J to 8 bases, leaving 11 bases not matched to a gene. The CDR3 nucleotides are TGTGCCAGCAGCTGGTATGAGGGAGGGTTGGATGAGCAGTTCTTC. Protein product: CASSWYEGGLDEQFF.

This chain uses TRBV4-3 with TRBJ2-1; 8 bases match TRBD2. Germline CDR1 and CDR2: LGHNA and YSLEER. The CDR3 covers 15 residues. The junction had 4 bases not matched to a gene; V was cut back by 3 bases and J by 3 bases. DNA of the CDR3: TGCGCCAGCAGCCATTTCGCGGGAGGCTACAATGAGCAGTTCTTC. It codes for CASSHFAGGYNEQFF.